The 28 T cell receptor beta chains given below trace back to one sample, sequenced in a study of monozygotic twins with inflammatory bowel disease. TCRdb reworked the 5' RACE reads into one entry per CDR3 protein, no DNA. The sample table sets out approximately 110,000 distinct CDR3 sequences. Material for sequencing was blood. The source of these receptors is a human donor with ulcerative colitis or Crohn's disease, or a healthy co-twin of an affected twin (not recorded which).

V usage is TRBV5-1 and J usage is TRBJ1-6. This CDR3 comprises 15 residues. Per the germline V gene, CDR1 is SGHRS and CDR2 is YFSETQ. CDR3: CASSLVVAYNSPLHF.

The genes are TRBV28 and TRBJ1-2; without DNA, the TCRdb call of TRBD1 cannot be checked. Germline V gene data show CDR1 as MDHEN and CDR2 as SYDVKM. The CDR3 totals 14 residues. CDR3 sequence reads: CASSQVGGVYGYTF.

V usage is TRBV20-1 and J usage is TRBJ2-1; TCRdb reports TRBD1, a call that lacks DNA to check it against. Germline V gene lookup returns CDR1 DFQATT and CDR2 SNEGSKA (reference sequence). The CDR3 covers 16 residues. The CDR3 loop reads CSATSTGWYSQNEQFF.

The chain employs TRBV6-1 and TRBJ1-6. The CDR3 runs 15 residues. Germline loops: CDR1 MNHNS, CDR2 SASEGT. The CDR3 protein is CASSPRRADNSPLHF.

The rearrangement uses TRBV9 and TRBJ2-5; TCRdb picks TRBD1, but there is no DNA to check that call. Per germline, CDR1 SGDLS and CDR2 YYNGEE. This CDR3 is built from 15 residues. The chain's CDR3 is CASSVGQGREETQYF.

The chain employs TRBV3-1 and TRBJ2-5; absent DNA, TCRdb's TRBD1 call cannot be checked. Germline CDR1 LGHDT, CDR2 YNNKEL (reference sequence). The CDR3 length is 12 residues. The CDR3 is CASSQPWETQYF.

The rearrangement links TRBV28 to TRBJ1-2; TCRdb proposes TRBD1, but this gene call is untestable without DNA. This CDR3 region has 15 residues. Germline lookup yields CDR1 MDHEN and CDR2 SYDVKM. The CDR3 is CASSPGGTGVGGYTF.

This chain uses TRBV5-5 with TRBJ2-2; the D gene TCRdb calls, TRBD1, cannot be checked with no DNA. Germline CDR1 and CDR2: SGHKS and YYEKEE (reference sequence). CDR3 length equals 16 residues. The CDR3 region is CASSVSGQPNTGELFF.

The chain couples TRBV4-3 to TRBJ2-7; checking the TCRdb D call of TRBD2 is not possible without DNA. The CDR3 has 14 residues. In germline, CDR1 is LGHNA, CDR2 YSLEER. The CDR3 loop is CASSQVASGYEQYF.

The V gene is TRBV12-3 or TRBV12-4, the J gene TRBJ2-2; the TCRdb call, TRBD2, lacks DNA for checking. The CDR3 sequence is 15 residues long. The CDR3: CASSFRGGDTGELFF.

This sequence joins TRBV12-3 or TRBV12-4 and TRBJ2-5; TCRdb designates TRBD1, a call that cannot be tested without DNA. The CDR3 is made up of 14 amino acids. CDR3 sequence: CASSRDSPRETQYF.

The chain recombines TRBV5-1 with TRBJ2-7. Germline CDR1 is SGHRS and CDR2 is YFSETQ. The CDR3 runs to 13 residues. CDR3: CASSLATSHEQYF. The whole variable domain, remainder taken from reference TRBV5-1 and TRBJ2-7, is KAGVTQTPRYLIKTRGQQVTLSCSPISGHRSVSWYQQTPGQGLQFLFEYFSETQRNKGNFPGRFSGRQFSNSRSEMNVSTLELGDSALYLCASSLATSHEQYFGPGTRLTVT.

V is TRBV6-5 and J is TRBJ2-1; TCRdb calls TRBD2, which cannot be checked without DNA. CDR3 size: 16 residues. Germline V CDR1 and CDR2: MNHEY, SVGAGI. CDR3 amino acids: CASSTTSGRAGNEQFF.

The chain carries TRBV6-2 or TRBV6-3 and TRBJ1-1. CDR1 and CDR2 (germline): MNHEY, SVGEGT. The CDR3 contains 13 residues. This CDR3 is CASSQVHSAEAFF.

This chain connects TRBV2 to TRBJ2-3; TCRdb's D call of TRBD1 is untestable without DNA. Germline assignment: CDR1 SNHLY and CDR2 FYNNEI. This CDR3 is 15 amino acids long. CDR3 protein: CASRKAGDSTDTQYF.

The J gene is TRBJ2-5, the V gene TRBV12-3 or TRBV12-4; TCRdb designates TRBD1, a call that cannot be tested without DNA. This CDR3 comprises 18 residues. The CDR3 protein is CASSLSYRDRGQQETQYF.

The chain couples TRBV28 to TRBJ1-6. Germline CDR1 MDHEN, CDR2 SYDVKM. This CDR3 region has 11 residues. The CDR3 reads CASCHNSPLHF.

CDR3 residues: CSALKGSLGEQYF. The chain couples TRBV20-1 to TRBJ2-7; TCRdb selects TRBD1, and the lack of DNA leaves this call unchecked. This CDR3 spans 13 amino acids. Per the germline V gene, CDR1 is DFQATT and CDR2 is SNEGSKA (reference sequence).

The chain is built from TRBV4-2 and TRBJ2-2; TCRdb lists TRBD2, though no DNA is available to test this call. Per the germline V gene, CDR1 is LGHNA and CDR2 is YNFKEQ. The CDR3 extends over 16 amino acids. The CDR3 reads CASSQPPGLHTGELFF.

V usage is TRBV19 and J usage is TRBJ1-6; without DNA, the TCRdb call of TRBD1 cannot be checked. Germline-derived CDR1 and CDR2 are LNHDA and SQIVND (reference sequence). The CDR3 loop spans 15 amino acids. The CDR3 region is CASSISRVGNSSLHF.

The genes are TRBV10-3 and TRBJ2-3; the TCRdb D gene call, TRBD1, has no DNA to confirm it. The CDR3 sequence is 14 residues long. Germline loops: CDR1 ENHRY, CDR2 SYGVKD. The CDR3 sequence is CAISEGIQGRAQYF.

The CDR3 spells CASSRTLDRTYEQYF. The V and J genes are TRBV11-2 and TRBJ2-7; TCRdb proposes TRBD1, but this gene call is untestable without DNA. This CDR3 contains 15 residues. Germline CDR1 reads SGHAT; CDR2 reads FQNNGV.

The chain combines TRBV19 with TRBJ2-2. Germline CDR1 is LNHDA and CDR2 is SQIVND (reference sequence). This CDR3 is 14 amino acids long. The CDR3 is CASRSELNTGELFF. The variable domain in full, with the rest retrieved from reference TRBV19 and TRBJ2-2, is DGGITQSPKYLFRKEGQNVTLSCEQNLNHDAMYWYRQDPGQGLRLIYYSQIVNDFQKGDIAEGYSVSREKKESFPLTVTSAQKNPTAFYLCASRSELNTGELFFGEGSRLTVL.

The chain has TRBV7-9 and TRBJ2-1; TCRdb outputs TRBD1, but without DNA this stays unchecked. The CDR3 sequence is 15 residues long. Germline V lookup: CDR1 SEHNR, CDR2 FQNEAQ (reference sequence). The chain's CDR3 is CASSAGTGWYNEQFF.

This rearrangement joins TRBV5-5 to TRBJ2-3; the D call of TRBD2 rests on TCRdb alone, since no DNA is present to check it. Germline V gene sequence: CDR1 SGHKS, CDR2 YYEKEE (reference sequence). The CDR3 has 16 residues. The CDR3 is CASSGKAVYSTDTQYF. The variable domain in full, with the rest retrieved from reference TRBV5-5 and TRBJ2-3, is DAGVTQSPTHLIKTRGQQVTLRCSPISGHKSVSWYQQVLGQGPQFIFQYYEKEERGRGNFPDRFSARQFPNYSSELNVNALLLGDSALYLCASSGKAVYSTDTQYFGPGTRLTVL.

V and J are TRBV25-1 and TRBJ2-2; lacking DNA, the TRBD1 call made by TCRdb goes unchecked. Looked up from germline, CDR1 is MGHDK and CDR2 is SYGVNS. This CDR3 region has 16 residues. The CDR3 region is CASSESRTENTGELFF.

The chain couples TRBV7-9 to TRBJ2-1. The CDR3 is 13 residues long. Germline lookup yields CDR1 SEHNR and CDR2 FQNEAQ (reference sequence). The CDR3 loop reads CASSLRLAIEQFF.

This chain uses TRBV9 with TRBJ2-2; there is no DNA to check the TCRdb D call of TRBD2. Germline CDR1 SGDLS, CDR2 YYNGEE. The CDR3 runs to 14 residues. The CDR3 loop is CASSVVQGAGELFF.